Presented here are 5 T cell receptor beta chains from one specimen sequenced in a study of cytomegalovirus exposure and HLA in healthy donors. PCR was performed using 60 Vbeta and 13 Jbeta primers. The protocol was immunoSEQ multiplex PCR, while the TCRdb copy is restricted to in-frame clones and leaves out a portion. This table holds about 180,000 clones, 80% found once. Sequences were obtained from PBMCs. The receptor set was obtained from a woman aged 25 to 39 in good health and CMV-seronegative.

V and J are TRBV9 and TRBJ2-1, with 7 bases aligning to TRBD1. J was trimmed by 6 bases and V by 0 bases; bases with no gene match: 12. This CDR3 region has 17 residues. CDR1 and CDR2 (germline): SGDLS, YYNGEE. The DNA for the CDR3 is TGTGCCAGCAGCGTAGAAGGGGGCTCGAGGTTAGTCAATGAGCAGTTCTTC. It yields the protein CASSVEGGSRLVNEQFF.

The V and J genes are TRBV4-2 and TRBJ2-5; 9 bases line up with TRBD2. This CDR3 contains 15 residues. V gave up 3 bases and J gave up 5 bases; unmatched junction bases: 7. Looked up from germline, CDR1 is LGHNA and CDR2 is YNFKEQ. The DNA for the CDR3 is TGTGCCAGCAGCCAGGGTAGCGGGGGTCCGGAGACCCAGTACTTC. Its protein is CASSQGSGGPETQYF.

This chain uses TRBV7-2 with TRBJ1-2, with TRBD1 as a possible D gene (6 bases). CDR1 is SGHTA, CDR2 FQGNSA, per germline. This CDR3 is 13 amino acids long. Trimming removed 5 bases at V and 8 bases at J, with 15 bases between. DNA of the CDR3: TGTGCCAGCAGCCTACAGGGAGGGGGGGGCTACACCTTC. It yields the protein CASSLQGGGGYTF.

J is TRBJ1-6 and V is TRBV5-4; D possibly corresponds to TRBD1 (5 bases). Trimming shortened V by 0 bases and J by 6 bases, and 7 bases separated the two germline ends. The CDR3 is 14 amino acids. Germline V CDR1 and CDR2: SGHNT, YYREEE (reference sequence). The chain's CDR3 is CASSLVDSNSPLHF. The DNA of the CDR3 is TGTGCCAGCAGCTTGGTCGACAGTAATTCACCCCTCCACTTT.

The CDR3 loop reads CASSAWAGGAGDTQYF. The DNA for the CDR3 is TGTGCCAGCAGTGCCTGGGCGGGGGGAGCTGGAGATACGCAGTATTTT. The J gene is TRBJ2-3, the V gene TRBV6-1, with TRBD2 matching 8 bases. The CDR3 is made up of 16 amino acids. V trimming: 4 bases; J trimming: 5 bases; junction bases outside the gene matches: 11. Looked up from germline, CDR1 is MNHNS and CDR2 is SASEGT.